This T cell receptor beta chain was documented in a study of T cell repertoires and HLA-DP antigens. As concerns this clone: Its specificity is unknown.

Sequenced by immunoSEQ multiplex PCR; TCRdb stores in-frame clones only, minus some. The sample lists approximately 110,000 clones, over 90% occurring once. Trimming pared 7 bases from V and 3 bases from J, leaving 15 bases between. CDR1 and CDR2 from the germline V gene are MNHNS and SASEGT. The CDR3 runs 14 residues. Specimen: CD4+ T cells from PBMCs. The chain has TRBV6-1 and TRBJ2-5; D might be TRBD2 (6 bases). The sequence derives from a woman aged 18-29 years in good health and CMV-seronegative. CDR3: CASTLSGGEETQYF. CDR3 DNA sequence: TGTGCCAGCACCTTGTCTGGCGGGGAAGAGACCCAGTACTTC.